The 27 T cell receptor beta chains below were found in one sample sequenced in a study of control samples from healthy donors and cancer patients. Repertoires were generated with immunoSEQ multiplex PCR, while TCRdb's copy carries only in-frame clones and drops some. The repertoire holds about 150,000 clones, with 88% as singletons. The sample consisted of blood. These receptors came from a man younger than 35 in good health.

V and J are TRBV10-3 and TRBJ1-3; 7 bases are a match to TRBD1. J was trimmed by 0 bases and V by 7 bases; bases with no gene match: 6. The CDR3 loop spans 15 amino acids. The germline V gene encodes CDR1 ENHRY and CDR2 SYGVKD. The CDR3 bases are TGTGCCATCAAAGGGACAGTGGTCTCTGGAAACACCATATATTTT. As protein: CAIKGTVVSGNTIYF.

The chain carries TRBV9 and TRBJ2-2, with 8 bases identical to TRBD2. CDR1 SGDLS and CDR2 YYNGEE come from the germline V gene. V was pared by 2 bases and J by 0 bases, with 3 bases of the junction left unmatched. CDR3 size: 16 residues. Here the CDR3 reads CASSVRLATNTGELFF. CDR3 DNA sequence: TGTGCCAGCAGCGTCCGACTAGCGACGAACACCGGGGAGCTGTTTTTT.

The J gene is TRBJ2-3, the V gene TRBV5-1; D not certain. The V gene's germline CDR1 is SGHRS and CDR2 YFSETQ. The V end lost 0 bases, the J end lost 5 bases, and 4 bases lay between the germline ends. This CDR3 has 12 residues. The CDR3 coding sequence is TGCGCCAGCAGCTTGGACCGAGATACGCAGTATTTT. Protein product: CASSLDRDTQYF.

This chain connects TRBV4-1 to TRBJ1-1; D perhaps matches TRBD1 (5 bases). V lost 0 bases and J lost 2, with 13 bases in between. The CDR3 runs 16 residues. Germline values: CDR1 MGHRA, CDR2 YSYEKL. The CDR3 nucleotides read TGCGCCAGCAGCCAAGAAGTCTCGACAGCAAACACTGAAGCTTTCTTT. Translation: CASSQEVSTANTEAFF.

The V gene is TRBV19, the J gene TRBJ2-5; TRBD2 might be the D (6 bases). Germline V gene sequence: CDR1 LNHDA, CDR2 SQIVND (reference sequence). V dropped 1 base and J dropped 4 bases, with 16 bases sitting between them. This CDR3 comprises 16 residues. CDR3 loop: CASSIGGVPSGETQYF. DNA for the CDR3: TGTGCCAGTAGTATAGGGGGGGTTCCGAGCGGAGAGACCCAGTACTTC.

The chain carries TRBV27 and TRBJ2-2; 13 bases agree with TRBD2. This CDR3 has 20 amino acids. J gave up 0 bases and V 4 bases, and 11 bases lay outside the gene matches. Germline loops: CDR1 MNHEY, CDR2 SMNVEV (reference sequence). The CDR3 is CASSSPRLAGGLTNTGELFF. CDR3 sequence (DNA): TGTGCCAGCAGTTCCCCTAGACTAGCGGGGGGCCTGACGAACACCGGGGAGCTGTTTTTT.

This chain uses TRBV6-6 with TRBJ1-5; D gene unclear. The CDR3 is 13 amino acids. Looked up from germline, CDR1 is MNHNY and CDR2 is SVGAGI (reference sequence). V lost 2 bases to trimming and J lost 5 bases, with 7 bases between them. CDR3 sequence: CASSYSRDQPQHF. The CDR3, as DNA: TGTGCCAGCAGTTACAGCCGGGATCAGCCCCAGCATTTT.

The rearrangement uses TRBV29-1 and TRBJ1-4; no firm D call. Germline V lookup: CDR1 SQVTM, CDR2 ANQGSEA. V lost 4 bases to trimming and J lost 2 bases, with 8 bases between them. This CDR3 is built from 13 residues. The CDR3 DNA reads TGCAGCGTTGTGGACGGGACTAATGAAAAACTGTTTTTT. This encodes CSVVDGTNEKLFF.

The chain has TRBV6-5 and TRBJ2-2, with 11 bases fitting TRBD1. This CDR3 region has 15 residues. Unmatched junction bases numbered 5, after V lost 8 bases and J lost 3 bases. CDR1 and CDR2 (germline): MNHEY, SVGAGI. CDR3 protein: CASLWGQGDTGELFF. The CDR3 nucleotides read TGTGCCAGCCTCTGGGGACAGGGGGACACCGGGGAGCTGTTTTTT.

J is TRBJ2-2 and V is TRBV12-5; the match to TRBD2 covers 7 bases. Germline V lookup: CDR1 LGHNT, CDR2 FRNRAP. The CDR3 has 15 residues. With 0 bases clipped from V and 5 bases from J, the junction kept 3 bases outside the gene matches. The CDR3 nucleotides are TGTGCTAGTGGTTTGGTATCGCGGGGGACCGGGGAGCTGTTTTTT. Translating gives CASGLVSRGTGELFF.

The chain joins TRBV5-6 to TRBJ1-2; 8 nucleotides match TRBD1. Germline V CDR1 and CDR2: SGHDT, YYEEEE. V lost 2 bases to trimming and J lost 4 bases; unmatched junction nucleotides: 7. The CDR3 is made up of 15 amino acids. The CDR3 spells CASSFMTGDRYGYTF. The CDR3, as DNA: TGTGCCAGCAGCTTTATGACAGGGGACCGCTATGGCTACACCTTC.

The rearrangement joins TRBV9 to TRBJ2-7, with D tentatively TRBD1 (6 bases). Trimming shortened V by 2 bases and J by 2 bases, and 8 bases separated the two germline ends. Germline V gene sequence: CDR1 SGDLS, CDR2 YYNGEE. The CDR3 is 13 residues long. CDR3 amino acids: CASSVDSAYEQYF. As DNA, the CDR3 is TGTGCCAGCAGCGTGGACAGCGCCTACGAGCAGTACTTC.

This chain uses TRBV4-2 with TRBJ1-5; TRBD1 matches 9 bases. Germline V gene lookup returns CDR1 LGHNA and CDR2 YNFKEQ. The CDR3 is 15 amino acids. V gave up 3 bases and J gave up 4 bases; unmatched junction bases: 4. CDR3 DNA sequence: TGTGCCAGCAGCCAGTCGGACAGGGGAAATCAGCCCCAGCATTTT. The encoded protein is CASSQSDRGNQPQHF.

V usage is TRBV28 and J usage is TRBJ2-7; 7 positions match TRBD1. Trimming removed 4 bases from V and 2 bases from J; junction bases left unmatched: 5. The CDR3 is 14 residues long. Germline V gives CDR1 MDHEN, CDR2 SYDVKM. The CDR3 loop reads CASSSRQGAYEQYF. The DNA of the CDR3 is TGTGCCAGCAGTTCTCGTCAGGGGGCCTACGAGCAGTACTTC.

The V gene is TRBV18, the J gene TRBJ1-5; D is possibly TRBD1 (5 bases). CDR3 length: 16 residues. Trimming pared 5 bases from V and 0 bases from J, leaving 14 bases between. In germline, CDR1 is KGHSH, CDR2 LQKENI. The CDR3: CASSVGGWASNQPQHF. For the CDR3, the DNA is TGTGCCAGCTCAGTTGGGGGATGGGCTAGCAATCAGCCCCAGCATTTT.

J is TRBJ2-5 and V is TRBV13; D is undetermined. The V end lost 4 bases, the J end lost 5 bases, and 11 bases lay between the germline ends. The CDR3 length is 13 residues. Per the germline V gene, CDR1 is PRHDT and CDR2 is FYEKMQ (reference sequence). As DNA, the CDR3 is TGTGCCAGCAGCTACGGACGTACGGAGACCCAGTACTTC. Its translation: CASSYGRTETQYF.

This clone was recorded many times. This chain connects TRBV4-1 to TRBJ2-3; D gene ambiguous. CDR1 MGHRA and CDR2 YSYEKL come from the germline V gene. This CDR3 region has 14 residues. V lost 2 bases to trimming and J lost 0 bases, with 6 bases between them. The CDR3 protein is CASSQSDSTDTQYF. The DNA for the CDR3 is TGCGCCAGCAGCCAATCGGACAGCACAGATACGCAGTATTTT.

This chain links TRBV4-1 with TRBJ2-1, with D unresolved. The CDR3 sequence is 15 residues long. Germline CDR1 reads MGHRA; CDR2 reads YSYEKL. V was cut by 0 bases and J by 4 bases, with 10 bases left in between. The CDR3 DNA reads TGCGCCAGCAGCCAAGATCTGGGCAATTACAATGAGCAGTTCTTC. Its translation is CASSQDLGNYNEQFF.

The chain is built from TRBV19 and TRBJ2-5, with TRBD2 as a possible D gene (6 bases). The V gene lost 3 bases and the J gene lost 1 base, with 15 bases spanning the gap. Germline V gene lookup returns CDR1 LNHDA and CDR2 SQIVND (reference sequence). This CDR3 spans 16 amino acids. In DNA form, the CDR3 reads TGTGCCAGTAGTATCCCGGCCGGGACTTCCCAAGAGACCCAGTACTTC. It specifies CASSIPAGTSQETQYF.

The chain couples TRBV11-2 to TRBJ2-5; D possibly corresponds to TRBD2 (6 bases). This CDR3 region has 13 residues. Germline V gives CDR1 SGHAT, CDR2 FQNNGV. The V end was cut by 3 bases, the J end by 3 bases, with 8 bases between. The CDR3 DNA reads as TGTGCCAGCAGCTTCGGGGGTGAAGAGACCCAGTACTTC. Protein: CASSFGGEETQYF.

The CDR3 coding sequence is TGTGCCAGCAAGACCGGGGGACGTTCACCCCTCCACTTT. Protein product: CASKTGGRSPLHF. The rearrangement joins TRBV27 to TRBJ1-6, with D perhaps matching TRBD1 (5 bases). The ends were cut back, 7 bases at V and 9 bases at J, with 13 bases in the middle. Germline V CDR1 and CDR2: MNHEY, SMNVEV (reference sequence). This CDR3 has 13 amino acids.

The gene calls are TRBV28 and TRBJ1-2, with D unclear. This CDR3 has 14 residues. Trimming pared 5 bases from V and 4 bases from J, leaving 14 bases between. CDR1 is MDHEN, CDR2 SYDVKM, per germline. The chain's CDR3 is CASSPPVGPYGYTF. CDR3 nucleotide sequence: TGTGCCAGCAGTCCCCCCGTGGGCCCCTATGGCTACACCTTC.

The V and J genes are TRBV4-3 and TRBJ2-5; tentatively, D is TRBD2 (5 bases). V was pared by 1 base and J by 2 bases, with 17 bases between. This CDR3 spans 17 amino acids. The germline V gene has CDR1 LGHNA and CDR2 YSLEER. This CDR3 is CASSQVAAPSPQETQYF. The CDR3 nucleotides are TGCGCCAGCAGCCAAGTGGCGGCCCCTAGCCCTCAAGAGACCCAGTACTTC.

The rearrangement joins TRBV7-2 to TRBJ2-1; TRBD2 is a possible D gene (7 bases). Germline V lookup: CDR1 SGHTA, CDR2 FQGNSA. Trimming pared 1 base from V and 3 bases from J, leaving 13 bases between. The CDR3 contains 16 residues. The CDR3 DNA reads TGTGCCAGCAGCTTAGTTGGGGGGGCCCTCTACAATGAGCAGTTCTTC. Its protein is CASSLVGGALYNEQFF.

For the CDR3, the DNA is TGTGCCAGCAGCTCAAACCGGGACAGAACCTACAATGAGCAGTTCTTC. Its translation is CASSSNRDRTYNEQFF. The gene calls are TRBV7-6 and TRBJ2-1; 7 bases are a match to TRBD1. CDR1 is SGHVS, CDR2 FNYEAQ, per germline. The V and J ends lost 4 bases and 2 bases, in that order; junction bases with no gene match: 8. The CDR3 has 16 residues.

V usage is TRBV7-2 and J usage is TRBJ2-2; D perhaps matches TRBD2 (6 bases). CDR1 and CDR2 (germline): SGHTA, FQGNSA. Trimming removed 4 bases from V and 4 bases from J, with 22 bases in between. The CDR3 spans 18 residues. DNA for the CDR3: TGTGCCAGCAGCTCCATGGGCGGGCAGTTAGCGGTCACCGGGGAGCTGTTTTTT. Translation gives CASSSMGGQLAVTGELFF.

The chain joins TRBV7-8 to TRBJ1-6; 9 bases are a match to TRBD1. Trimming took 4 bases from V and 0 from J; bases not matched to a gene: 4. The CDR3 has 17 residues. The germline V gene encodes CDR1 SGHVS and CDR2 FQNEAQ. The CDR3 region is CASSSGTGSSYNSPLHF. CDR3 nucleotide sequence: TGTGCCAGCAGCTCAGGGACAGGGAGCTCCTATAATTCACCCCTCCACTTT.